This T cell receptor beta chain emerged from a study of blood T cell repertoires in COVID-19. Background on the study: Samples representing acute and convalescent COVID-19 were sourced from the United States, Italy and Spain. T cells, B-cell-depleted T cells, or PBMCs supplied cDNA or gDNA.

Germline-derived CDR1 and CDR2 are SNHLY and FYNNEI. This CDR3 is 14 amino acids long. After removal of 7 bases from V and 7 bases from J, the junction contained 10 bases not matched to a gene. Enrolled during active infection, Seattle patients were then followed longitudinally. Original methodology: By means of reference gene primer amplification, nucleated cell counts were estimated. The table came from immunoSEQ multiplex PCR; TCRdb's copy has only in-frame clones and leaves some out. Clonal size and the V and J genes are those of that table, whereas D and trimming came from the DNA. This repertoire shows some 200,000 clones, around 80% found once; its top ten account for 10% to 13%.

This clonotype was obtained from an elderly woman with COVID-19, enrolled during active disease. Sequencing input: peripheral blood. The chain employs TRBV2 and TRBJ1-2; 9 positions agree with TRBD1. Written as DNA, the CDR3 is TGTGCCAGCATTTGGGACAGGGCCACGGGTGGCTACACCTTC. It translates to CASIWDRATGGYTF.